A selection of T cell receptor beta chains follows, all from one sample in a study of T cells after posttransplantation cyclophosphamide. Here immunoSEQ multiplex PCR was the method, and the copy in TCRdb shows in-frame clones only, minus some. This table holds tens of thousands of clones with no singletons; the top ten claim roughly 2%. The sequencing input was PBMCs. Receptors were obtained from a man in his forties in good health, CMV-negative, and a related stem cell transplant donor. Both conserved end residues are part of each CDR3.

V gene: TRBV9
J gene: TRBJ2-1
CDR3 protein: CASSVSAGDYNEQFF

V gene: TRBV5-1
J gene: TRBJ1-1
CDR3 protein: CASSFDIMTEAFF

V gene: TRBV11-3
J gene: TRBJ1-1
CDR3 protein: CASSFPGQNTEAFF

V gene: TRBV6-1
J gene: TRBJ1-6
CDR3 protein: CASTGQGNSPLHF

V gene: TRBV19
J gene: TRBJ1-2
CDR3 protein: CASSILTGNYGYTF

V gene: TRBV12-1
J gene: TRBJ1-5
CDR3 protein: CASSFGAEVSNQPQHF

V gene: TRBV6-6
J gene: TRBJ1-1
CDR3 protein: CASSLTGGDTEAFF

V gene: TRBV6-1
J gene: TRBJ2-3
CDR3 protein: CASTLAGGDYTQYF

V gene: TRBV6-1
J gene: TRBJ2-5
CDR3 protein: CASRTGGAWETQYF

V gene: TRBV5-8
J gene: TRBJ2-3
CDR3 protein: CASSLVRLQDTQYF

V gene: TRBV7-9
J gene: TRBJ1-1
CDR3 protein: CASSDGLGLTEAFF

V gene: TRBV5-4
J gene: TRBJ1-2
CDR3 protein: CASSHDRVSYGYTF

V gene: TRBV11-2
J gene: TRBJ2-3
CDR3 protein: CASSLGWASTATQYF